This record looks at one T cell receptor beta chain sequence and its context. The target antigen is unknown. The CDR3 goes on 3 residues after the read ends, and that part is filled in from the germline J gene. CVID subjects were some 15 female and 29 male, aged about 8 to 65. Donors gave roughly 4.5 to 9 ml heparinized peripheral whole blood. This specimen belongs to a study of T cell clonality in common variable immunodeficiency. Points from the study as a whole: Fewer deletions and N-nucleotide insertions were reportedly seen in common variable immunodeficiency TCR beta sequences. Shared TCRbeta clones were fewer between CVID subjects than controls. Authors noted CVID clonality's cause needs subpopulation repertoire sequencing.

Repertoires were generated with immunoSEQ multiplex PCR, while TCRdb's copy carries only in-frame clones and drops some. The specimen has thousands of clones, none found just once. V dropped 7 bases and J dropped 5; count of bases not matched to a gene: 7. Germline values: CDR1 SNHLY, CDR2 FYNNEI. The CDR3 is made up of 15 amino acids. The sequenced material came from peripheral blood mononuclear cells. The chain combines TRBV2 with TRBJ2-2; 10 bases are a match to TRBD1. This TCR derives from a human donor with common variable immunodeficiency. CDR3: CASTQDRGHTGELFF. The sequenced part of the CDR3 DNA is TGTGCCAGCACTCAAGACAGGGGGCATACCGGGGAG.